The rows below give T cell receptor beta chains drawn from one sample of a study of monozygotic twins with inflammatory bowel disease. TCRdb reprocessed the 5' RACE reads, keeping one entry per CDR3 protein, no DNA. This sample's table reports around 220,000 distinct CDR3 sequences. Sequencing used blood. The receptors were gathered from a human donor with ulcerative colitis or Crohn's disease, or a healthy co-twin of an affected twin (not recorded which). CDR3s include the opening cysteine and the closing phenylalanine or tryptophan. Size tells how often a clone was seen (once, few, many) or the class of an expanded clone, and some rows leave it out.

V: TRBV9
J: TRBJ2-5
size: .
CDR3: CASSVQVGIGETQYF

V: TRBV15
J: TRBJ1-2
size: .
CDR3: CATSRDDKHTF

V: TRBV11-2
J: TRBJ2-1
size: .
CDR3: CASSLDHRGSYNEQFF

V: TRBV3-1
J: TRBJ2-3
size: .
CDR3: CASRGGTSGGTDTQYF

V: TRBV28
J: TRBJ2-2
size: large
CDR3: CASSLFFFVQLGLQTAGELFF

V: TRBV7-9
J: TRBJ1-2
size: .
CDR3: CASSLDGGLYGYTF

V: TRBV6-5
J: TRBJ2-3
size: .
CDR3: CASSLTGTGGDTQYF

V: TRBV5-1
J: TRBJ2-1
size: .
CDR3: CASSQIPTTTSVYNEQFF

V: TRBV10-3
J: TRBJ2-3
size: .
CDR3: CAIHGQGGGTDTQYF

V: TRBV29-1
J: TRBJ2-2
size: .
CDR3: CSVVPGQDSGGGSTHANTGELFF

V: TRBV12-3/TRBV12-4
J: TRBJ2-5
size: .
CDR3: CASSLQVWETQYF

V: TRBV5-1
J: TRBJ2-2
size: .
CDR3: CASFGGDSNTGELFF

V: TRBV28
J: TRBJ2-7
size: .
CDR3: CASQGLRKSSYEQYF

V: TRBV5-1
J: TRBJ2-1
size: .
CDR3: CASSRVFTSEDEQFF

V: TRBV10-3
J: TRBJ2-1
size: .
CDR3: CAIGGQDEEQFF

V: TRBV5-4
J: TRBJ2-1
size: .
CDR3: CASSLGRGTYNEQFF

V: TRBV18
J: TRBJ1-5
size: .
CDR3: CASSPQREGKPQHF